The present entry profiles one TCR beta chain with its context. The antigen is undetermined. The data derive from a study of CD8+ T cells in alopecia areata. Study-level findings and limits: Administration of tofacitinib significantly diminished scalp clonality and expanded CD8+ clones within the top 100.

Per the germline V gene, CDR1 is MGHDK and CDR2 is SYGVNS. The CDR3 contains 15 residues. Deletions cut 5 bases from V and 7 bases from J, with 17 bases between. As to treatment: oral pan-JAK inhibitor, 5-10 mg twice daily. RNA was isolated and reverse transcribed to cDNA, the sequencing template. Repertoires were generated with immunoSEQ multiplex PCR, while TCRdb's copy carries only in-frame clones and drops some. Of around 190,000 clones listed, roughly 60% were seen once; the top ten hold just over 1%. This TCR was sampled from a human donor with alopecia areata. The gene calls are TRBV25-1 and TRBJ2-2, with D unresolved. The sample here was CD4+ T cells sorted from blood, taken at week 24, from a patient treated with tofacitinib. CDR3 sequence (DNA): TGTGCCAGCAGTCCCTCCATAGGGTCGCGCGGGGAGCTGTTTTTT. It codes for CASSPSIGSRGELFF.